These 32 T cell receptor beta chains came from one sample sequenced in a study of blood T cell repertoires in COVID-19. Using immunoSEQ multiplex PCR, the repertoire was profiled, and TCRdb retains in-frame clones only, with some absent. The data show roughly 250,000 clones, about 88% seen once. Sequenced sample: PBMCs or T cells enriched from blood (not recorded which). The receptors were gathered from a woman aged 45 to 65 who had recovered from COVID-19.

Here the CDR3 reads CASGDRGYGYTF. CDR3 nucleotides: TGTGCCTCCGGGGACAGGGGCTATGGCTACACCTTC. The chain has TRBV27 and TRBJ1-2; 10 nucleotides line up with TRBD1. V was clipped by 11 bases and J by 4 bases; unmatched bases: 4. The CDR3 spans 12 residues. Germline CDR1 reads MNHEY; CDR2 reads SMNVEV (reference sequence).

The chain carries TRBV30 and TRBJ1-2; a possible D gene is TRBD1 (6 bases). V was trimmed by 2 bases and J by 8 bases, leaving 15 bases between them. The germline gives CDR1 GTSNPN, CDR2 SVGIG (reference sequence). This CDR3 contains 13 residues. CDR3 sequence (DNA): TGTGCCTGGAGTCGGGACAAAGCCAGGGGCTACACCTTC. Encoded protein: CAWSRDKARGYTF.

This sequence joins TRBV24-1 and TRBJ1-1; unclear D gene. Germline V gene sequence: CDR1 KGHDR, CDR2 SFDVKD. Trimming pared 4 bases from V and 2 bases from J, leaving 4 bases between. There are 12 residues in the CDR3. CDR3 sequence: CATSDPNTEAFF. In DNA, the CDR3 is TGTGCCACCAGTGACCCTAACACTGAAGCTTTCTTT.

The V and J genes are TRBV19 and TRBJ2-2; 8 nucleotides align to TRBD1. CDR3 length: 14 amino acids. Trimming took 7 bases from V and 0 from J; bases not matched to a gene: 1. Germline-derived CDR1 and CDR2 are LNHDA and SQIVND (reference sequence). This CDR3 reads CASTDRANTGELFF. CDR3 coding DNA: TGTGCCAGTACGGACAGGGCGAACACCGGGGAGCTGTTTTTT.

The rearrangement uses TRBV28 and TRBJ1-5, with TRBD1 matching 8 bases. This CDR3 is 17 amino acids long. V lost 8 bases to trimming and J lost 1 base; unmatched junction nucleotides: 13. Germline V gives CDR1 MDHEN, CDR2 SYDVKM. The CDR3 reads CASYPRTGPSSNQPQHF. The CDR3 DNA reads as TGTGCCAGCTACCCCCGGACAGGGCCTTCAAGCAATCAGCCCCAGCATTTT.

This clone was detected only once. V usage is TRBV11-2 and J usage is TRBJ2-1; D is uncertain. V lost 0 bases and J lost 0, with 6 bases in between. Germline values: CDR1 SGHAT, CDR2 FQNNGV. CDR3 length: 15 amino acids. The CDR3 DNA reads as TGTGCCAGCAGCTTAGATAGAAGCTCCTACAATGAGCAGTTCTTC. This gives the protein CASSLDRSSYNEQFF.

The CDR3: CASSLVTSGRNEQYF. CDR3 coding DNA: TGCGCCAGCAGCTTGGTAACTAGCGGGAGGAACGAGCAGTACTTC. The chain carries TRBV5-1 and TRBJ2-7, with 12 bases lining up with TRBD2. J lost 5 bases, V lost 0 bases, and 3 bases had no gene match. The CDR3 totals 15 residues. Germline CDR1 reads SGHRS; CDR2 reads YFSETQ. The full variable domain, completed using reference TRBV5-1 and TRBJ2-7, is KAGVTQTPRYLIKTRGQQVTLSCSPISGHRSVSWYQQTPGQGLQFLFEYFSETQRNKGNFPGRFSGRQFSNSRSEMNVSTLELGDSALYLCASSLVTSGRNEQYFGPGTRLTVT.

V gene TRBV7-2 combines with J gene TRBJ2-5, with 12 bases aligning to TRBD2. Germline values: CDR1 SGHTA, CDR2 FQGNSA. Germline trimming cut 1 base from V and 1 base from J; bases unmatched to any gene: 7. The CDR3 has 18 residues. The CDR3 nucleotides read TGTGCCAGCAGCTTAGGACTAGCGGGAGAATGGGGCCAAGAGACCCAGTACTTC. Its protein is CASSLGLAGEWGQETQYF.

The rearrangement joins TRBV7-2 to TRBJ2-5; 10 bases agree with TRBD2. Losses at the gene ends were 6 bases for V and 4 bases for J; bases not matched to a gene: 11. From germline, CDR1 is SGHTA and CDR2 FQGNSA. The CDR3 is 16 amino acids. CDR3 loop: CASRLPRASGRETQYF. For the CDR3, the DNA is TGTGCCAGCAGGTTACCAAGGGCTAGCGGGAGAGAGACCCAGTACTTC.

The gene calls are TRBV19 and TRBJ2-5; maybe TRBD2 (5 bases). The CDR3 is 15 amino acids. CDR1 is LNHDA, CDR2 SQIVND, per germline (reference sequence). Trimming pared 9 bases from V and 5 bases from J, leaving 22 bases between. The CDR3 sequence: CASSVWFHQRETQYF. In nucleotides, the CDR3 is TGTGCCAGCTCTGTTTGGTTCCATCAGCGGGAGACCCAGTACTTC.

The chain has TRBV5-4 and TRBJ2-2; TRBD2 aligns across 8 bases. The V and J ends lost 3 bases and 1 base, in that order; junction bases with no gene match: 14. This CDR3 contains 19 residues. Per the germline V gene, CDR1 is SGHNT and CDR2 is YYREEE (reference sequence). CDR3 sequence (DNA): TGTGCCAGCAGCTCCTCGCCGGGAGGGCCGGGTGGGAACACCGGGGAGCTGTTTTTT. It translates to CASSSSPGGPGGNTGELFF.

This chain joins TRBV7-2 and TRBJ2-1; 14 bases agree with TRBD2. V lost 4 bases and J lost 5; bases outside the gene matches: 4. From germline, CDR1 is SGHTA and CDR2 FQGNSA. The CDR3 totals 16 residues. This chain's CDR3 is CASSSGLAGVNNEQFF. The CDR3 DNA is TGTGCCAGCAGCTCGGGACTAGCGGGAGTTAACAATGAGCAGTTCTTC.

This chain uses TRBV11-2 with TRBJ1-2; D may be TRBD1 (6 bases). CDR1 and CDR2 (germline): SGHAT, FQNNGV. The CDR3 runs to 14 residues. V gave up 4 bases and J gave up 6 bases, with 15 bases separating them. In DNA, the CDR3 is TGTGCCAGCAGCTCGCAACAGGGTCGGGATGGCTACACCTTC. Its protein is CASSSQQGRDGYTF.

This clone was observed once. This chain uses TRBV29-1 with TRBJ2-5, with TRBD2 identical over 7 bases. This CDR3 is built from 14 residues. Germline V lookup: CDR1 SQVTM, CDR2 ANQGSEA. J lost 5 bases, V lost 4 bases, and 10 bases had no gene match. CDR3 nucleotides: TGCAGCGTTGGGATGGCGGGAGTATCCGAGACCCAGTACTTC. Translation: CSVGMAGVSETQYF.

This chain links TRBV3-1 (or the pseudogene TRBV3-2) with TRBJ2-1; 8 nucleotides match TRBD2. This CDR3 is built from 16 residues. The ends lost 4 bases at V and 2 bases at J; junction bases unmatched: 7. Germline CDR1 is LGHDT and CDR2 is YNNKEL (reference sequence). The CDR3: CASSRRVLAAYNEQFF. DNA of the CDR3: TGTGCCAGCAGCCGAAGGGTACTAGCGGCCTACAATGAGCAGTTCTTC.

The rearrangement joins TRBV13 to TRBJ1-4; tentatively, D is TRBD1 (6 bases). V lost 5 bases and J lost 4, with 23 bases in between. The length of the CDR3 is 18 residues. From germline, CDR1 is PRHDT and CDR2 FYEKMQ (reference sequence). DNA for the CDR3: TGTGCCAGCAGCGCCCGGCCGGGCCAGGGGAGGGGTAATGAAAAACTGTTTTTT. This sequence encodes CASSARPGQGRGNEKLFF.

This chain links TRBV7-4 with TRBJ2-6; no clear D. CDR1 is SGHVT, CDR2 SQSDAQ, per germline. The V gene lost 3 bases and the J gene lost 4 bases, with 25 bases spanning the gap. CDR3 length: 20 amino acids. CDR3 protein: CASSFKVRTRRWAGANVLTF. The CDR3 DNA reads as TGTGCCAGCAGCTTCAAGGTGCGTACCCGCAGGTGGGCAGGGGCCAACGTCCTGACTTTC.

The V gene is TRBV2, the J gene TRBJ2-6, with 7 bases that match TRBD1. Germline V gives CDR1 SNHLY, CDR2 FYNNEI. J lost 12 bases, V lost 5 bases, and 10 bases had no gene match. The CDR3 consists of 14 residues. In DNA form, the CDR3 reads TGTGCCAGCAGTTTACAGGGGCCAAGGGGCGTCCTGACTTTC. Its protein is CASSLQGPRGVLTF.

The rearrangement joins TRBV18 to TRBJ1-2; no definite D call. V lost 2 bases, J lost 3 bases, and 13 bases lay in between. Germline loops: CDR1 KGHSH, CDR2 LQKENI. The CDR3 is 15 amino acids. As DNA, the CDR3 is TGTGCCAGCTCACCATCCCCCCAGGTAGACTATGGCTACACCTTC. Translation gives CASSPSPQVDYGYTF.

The J gene is TRBJ1-6, the V gene TRBV27, with 9 bases aligning to TRBD1. V lost 6 bases, J lost 7 bases, and 7 bases stayed unmatched. Germline values: CDR1 MNHEY, CDR2 SMNVEV (reference sequence). CDR3 length equals 15 residues. CDR3: CASRARDRENSPLHF. The CDR3, as DNA: TGTGCCAGCAGAGCCCGGGACAGGGAAAATTCACCCCTCCACTTT.

The genes are TRBV30 and TRBJ1-4, with 7 bases lining up with TRBD1. Per germline, CDR1 GTSNPN and CDR2 SVGIG (reference sequence). The V segment lost 5 bases and the J segment 0 bases; nucleotides outside the gene matches: 6. The CDR3 totals 15 residues. This CDR3 is CAWGQAPATNEKLFF. DNA of the CDR3: TGTGCCTGGGGACAGGCCCCCGCAACTAATGAAAAACTGTTTTTT.

The chain links TRBV9 to TRBJ2-7, with 7 bases lining up with TRBD1. Unmatched junction bases numbered 9, after V lost 3 bases and J lost 0 bases. Germline V gene data show CDR1 as SGDLS and CDR2 as YYNGEE. This CDR3 region has 16 residues. As DNA, the CDR3 is TGTGCCAGCAGCGCGCCACAGGGGTTTAACTCCTACGAGCAGTACTTC. Protein product: CASSAPQGFNSYEQYF.

This sequence joins TRBV7-2 and TRBJ1-1; the D gene is possibly TRBD1 (5 bases). Germline V CDR1 and CDR2: SGHTA, FQGNSA. The CDR3 sequence is 13 residues long. V lost 3 bases and J lost 6, with 11 bases in between. The CDR3 bases are TGTGCCAGCAGCTTGACAGAGTACGCTGAAGCTTTCTTT. Amino acid sequence: CASSLTEYAEAFF.

The rearrangement uses TRBV24-1 and TRBJ1-5, with D tentatively TRBD1 (5 bases). Germline CDR1 and CDR2: KGHDR and SFDVKD. This CDR3 has 14 amino acids. Trimming stripped 5 bases from V and 0 bases from J, with 7 bases between. The CDR3: CATSGQYSNQPQHF. The DNA for the CDR3 is TGTGCCACCAGTGGACAGTATAGCAATCAGCCCCAGCATTTT.

This chain links TRBV5-4 with TRBJ1-6, with TRBD1 as a possible D gene (5 bases). The CDR3 is 17 residues long. Trimming shortened V by 0 bases and J by 0 bases, and 10 bases separated the two germline ends. In germline, CDR1 is SGHNT, CDR2 YYREEE (reference sequence). DNA for the CDR3: TGTGCCAGCAGCTTGGACAGGCGAAGCTCCTATAATTCACCCCTCCACTTT. Translated, it gives CASSLDRRSSYNSPLHF.

The chain has TRBV11-2 and TRBJ2-7, with no clear D. The CDR3 has 10 residues. V was cut by 3 bases and J by 5 bases, with 2 bases left in between. Germline CDR1 and CDR2: SGHAT and FQNNGV. CDR3 DNA sequence: TGTGCCAGCAGCTTTAACGAGCAGTACTTC. It is translated as CASSFNEQYF.

V gene TRBV7-2 combines with J gene TRBJ2-1; 11 bases align to TRBD2. CDR1 and CDR2 (germline): SGHTA, FQGNSA. Trimming took 3 bases from V and 6 from J; bases not matched to a gene: 1. The CDR3 is made up of 14 amino acids. Written as DNA, the CDR3 is TGTGCCAGCAGCTTTACTAGCGGGAGCAATGAGCAGTTCTTC. It specifies CASSFTSGSNEQFF.

The V call is TRBV5-1, the J call TRBJ2-7; 11 bases agree with TRBD2. CDR1 is SGHRS, CDR2 YFSETQ, per germline. This CDR3 has 15 residues. V dropped 4 bases and J dropped 2; count of bases not matched to a gene: 5. In nucleotides, the CDR3 is TGCGCCAGCAGCGGAGGGACTAGCGGTCCCTACGAGCAGTACTTC. This translates into CASSGGTSGPYEQYF.

The chain recombines TRBV7-2 with TRBJ2-7; possibly TRBD2 for D (6 bases). The length of the CDR3 is 14 residues. V dropped 5 bases and J dropped 4 bases, with 15 bases sitting between them. The V gene's germline CDR1 is SGHTA and CDR2 FQGNSA. In nucleotides, the CDR3 is TGTGCCAGCAGCCCCGGGAGCTTCAGGTACGAGCAGTACTTC. As protein: CASSPGSFRYEQYF.

The chain is built from TRBV28 and TRBJ2-7, with D uncertain. The length of the CDR3 is 11 residues. Looked up from germline, CDR1 is MDHEN and CDR2 is SYDVKM. Trimming took 4 bases from V and 4 from J, leaving 5 bases between them. The CDR3 region is CASSSKYEQYF. The CDR3, as DNA: TGTGCCAGCAGTTCTAAATACGAGCAGTACTTC.

This chain joins TRBV14 and TRBJ1-1; D unclear. Trimming shortened V by 1 base and J by 0 bases, and 3 bases separated the two germline ends. The CDR3 has 13 residues. Per the germline V gene, CDR1 is SGHDN and CDR2 is FVKESK. In nucleotides, the CDR3 is TGTGCCAGCAGCCAAGTATTGAACACTGAAGCTTTCTTT. It codes for CASSQVLNTEAFF. Full variable domain (missing parts from reference TRBV14 and TRBJ1-1): EAGVTQFPSHSVIEKGQTVTLRCDPISGHDNLYWYRRVMGKEIKFLLHFVKESKQDESGMPNNRFLAERTGGTYSTLKVQPAELEDSGVYFCASSQVLNTEAFFGQGTRLTVV.

This rearrangement joins TRBV9 to TRBJ2-1; 11 bases are shared with TRBD2. The CDR3 consists of 16 residues. The germline CDR1 and CDR2 sequences are SGDLS and YYNGEE. J lost 7 bases, V lost 4 bases, and 10 bases had no gene match. The CDR3, as DNA: TGTGCCAGCAGCACACGACTAGCGGGATCGTCTAATGAGCAGTTCTTC. Translated: CASSTRLAGSSNEQFF.